This T cell receptor (beta chain) originates from a study of blood T cells in healthy people across ages. This clonotype was seen a few times. A sample-barcoded 5' primer and a J-beta primer mix were used in a second PCR of roughly 6 to 11 cycles. TCRdb re-derived calls from the 5' RACE reads in MiXCR, one entry per CDR3 protein. This table has about 930,000 distinct CDR3 sequences, about 29% appearing once. From germline, CDR1 is MNHNS and CDR2 SASEGT. CDR3 length: 15 residues. V shed 1 base, J shed 4 bases, and the junction held 5 bases outside the gene matches. These data also formed part of another study, on T cells of mothers and their children. From that second work: Related and unrelated pairs show similar shaping of TCR recombination output by thymic selection.

The specimen sequenced was blood. The clonotype comes from a woman in her thirties or forties in good health. The chain carries TRBV6-1 and TRBJ1-2; TRBD1 agrees at 8 bases. CDR3 DNA sequence: TGTGCCAGCAGTGAAGGGACAGGGCAGGGCTATGGCTACACCTTC. It translates to CASSEGTGQGYGYTF.